This T cell receptor beta chain was found in a study of cytomegalovirus exposure and HLA in healthy donors. The CDR3 covers 11 residues. Trimming removed 5 bases from V and 3 bases from J; junction bases left unmatched: 0. Germline V lookup: CDR1 SQVTM, CDR2 ANQGSEA. The PCR contained 60 Vbeta and 13 Jbeta primers. The data were produced by immunoSEQ multiplex PCR, yet TCRdb's version contains in-frame clones alone and is incomplete. This table holds about 42,000 clones. This receptor was identified in a man aged 25 to 40 in good health and CMV-seronegative. The chain links TRBV29-1 to TRBJ1-1, with 7 bases identical to TRBD1. Source material: PBMCs. DNA of the CDR3: TGCAGCGTTCAGGGGGACACTGAAGCTTTCTTT. Amino acid sequence: CSVQGDTEAFF.